This TCR beta chain appears in the sequencing data of a study of T cell responses to AZD1222 COVID-19 vaccine. Study overall: Second-dose recipients at about 4 or about 12 weeks were treated as one pooled group.

Profiled with immunoSEQ multiplex PCR; TCRdb holds only in-frame clones, not every one. Here the sample spans over 150,000 clones, 85% to 90% being singletons. V was shortened by 3 bases and J by 2 bases, with 11 bases between the two germline ends. Germline V gene data show CDR1 as SGHNT and CDR2 as YYREEE (reference sequence). This CDR3 comprises 14 residues. Points from the study as a whole: Seropositivity was recorded at baseline in only six AZD1222 recipients.

In the case of this clone: What it binds is unknown.

The rearrangement uses TRBV5-4 and TRBJ1-1; TRBD1 might be the D (6 bases). The sample here was peripheral blood, taken on day 0 of AZD1222 vaccination. This sequence originates from an adult in good health. This CDR3 is CASSWKGGNTEAFF. CDR3 bases: TGTGCCAGCAGCTGGAAGGGGGGTAACACTGAAGCTTTCTTT.